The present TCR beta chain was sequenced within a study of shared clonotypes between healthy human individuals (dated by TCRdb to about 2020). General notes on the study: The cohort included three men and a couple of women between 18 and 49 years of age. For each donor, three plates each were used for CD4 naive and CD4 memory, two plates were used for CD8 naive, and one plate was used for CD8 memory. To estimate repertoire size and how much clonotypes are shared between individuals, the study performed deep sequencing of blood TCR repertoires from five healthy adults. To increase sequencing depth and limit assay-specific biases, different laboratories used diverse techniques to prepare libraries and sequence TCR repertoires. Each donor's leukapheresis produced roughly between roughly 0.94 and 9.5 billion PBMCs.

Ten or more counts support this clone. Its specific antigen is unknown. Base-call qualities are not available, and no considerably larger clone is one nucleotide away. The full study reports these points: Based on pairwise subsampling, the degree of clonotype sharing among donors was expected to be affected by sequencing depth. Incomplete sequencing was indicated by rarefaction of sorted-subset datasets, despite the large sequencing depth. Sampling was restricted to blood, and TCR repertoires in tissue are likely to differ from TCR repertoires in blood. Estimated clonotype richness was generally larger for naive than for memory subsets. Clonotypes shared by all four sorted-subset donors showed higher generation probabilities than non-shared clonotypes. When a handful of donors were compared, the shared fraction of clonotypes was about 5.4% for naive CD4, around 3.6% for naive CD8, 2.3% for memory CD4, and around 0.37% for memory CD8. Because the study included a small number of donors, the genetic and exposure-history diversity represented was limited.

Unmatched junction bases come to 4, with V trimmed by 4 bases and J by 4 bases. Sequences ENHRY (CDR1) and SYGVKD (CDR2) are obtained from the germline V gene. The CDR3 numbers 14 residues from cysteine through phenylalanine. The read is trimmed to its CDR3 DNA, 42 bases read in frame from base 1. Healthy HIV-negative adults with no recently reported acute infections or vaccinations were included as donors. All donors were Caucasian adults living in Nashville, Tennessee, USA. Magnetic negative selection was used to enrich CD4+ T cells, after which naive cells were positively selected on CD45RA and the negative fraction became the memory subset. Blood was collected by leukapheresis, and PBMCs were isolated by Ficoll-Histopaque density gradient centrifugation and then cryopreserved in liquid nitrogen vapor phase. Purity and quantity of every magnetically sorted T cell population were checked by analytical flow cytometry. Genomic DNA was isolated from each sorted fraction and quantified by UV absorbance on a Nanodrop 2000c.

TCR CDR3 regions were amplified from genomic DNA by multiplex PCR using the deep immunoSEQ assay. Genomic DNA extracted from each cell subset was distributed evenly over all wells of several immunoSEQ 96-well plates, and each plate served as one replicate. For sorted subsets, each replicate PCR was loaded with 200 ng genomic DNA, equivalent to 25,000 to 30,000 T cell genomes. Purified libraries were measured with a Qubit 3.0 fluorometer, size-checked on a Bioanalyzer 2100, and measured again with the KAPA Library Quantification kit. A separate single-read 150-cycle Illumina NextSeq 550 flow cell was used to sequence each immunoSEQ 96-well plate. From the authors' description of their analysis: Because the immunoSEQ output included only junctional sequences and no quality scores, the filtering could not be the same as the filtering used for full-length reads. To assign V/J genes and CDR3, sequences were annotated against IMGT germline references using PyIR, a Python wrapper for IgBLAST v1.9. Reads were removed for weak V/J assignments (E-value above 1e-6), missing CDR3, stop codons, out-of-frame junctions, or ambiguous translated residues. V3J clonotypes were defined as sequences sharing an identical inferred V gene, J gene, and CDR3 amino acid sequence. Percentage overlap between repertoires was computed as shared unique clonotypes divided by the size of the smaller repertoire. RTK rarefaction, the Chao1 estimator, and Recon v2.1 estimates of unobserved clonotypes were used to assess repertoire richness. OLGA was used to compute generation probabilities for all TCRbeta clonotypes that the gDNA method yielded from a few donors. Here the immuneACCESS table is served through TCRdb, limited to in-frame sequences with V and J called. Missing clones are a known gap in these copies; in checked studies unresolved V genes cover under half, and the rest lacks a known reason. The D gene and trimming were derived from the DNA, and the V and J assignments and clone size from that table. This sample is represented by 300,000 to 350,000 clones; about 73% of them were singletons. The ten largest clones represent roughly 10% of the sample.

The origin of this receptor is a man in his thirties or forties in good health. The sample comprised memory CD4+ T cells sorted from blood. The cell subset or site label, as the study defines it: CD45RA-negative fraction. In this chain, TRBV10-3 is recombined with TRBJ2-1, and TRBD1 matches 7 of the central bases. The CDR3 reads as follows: CAISGQGVYNEQFF. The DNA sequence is TGTGCCATCAGTGGACAGGGAGTTTACAATGAGCAGTTCTTC.